This T cell receptor beta chain was captured by sequencing in a study of T cell responses to AZD1222 COVID-19 vaccine. This CDR3 spans 13 amino acids. V was clipped by 2 bases and J by 1 base, with 5 bases between them. CDR1 is SGHTA and CDR2 is FQGNSA in the germline V gene. Sequencing used immunoSEQ multiplex PCR; TCRdb keeps in-frame clones, though not all of them. The profile shows 95,000 to 100,000 clones, 90% of them singletons. This TCR derives from an adult in good health. The rearrangement joins TRBV7-2 to TRBJ1-1; D not certain. The starting material was peripheral blood, obtained on day 0 of AZD1222 vaccination. In DNA, the CDR3 is TGTGCCAGCAGCTTAATTGAGAACACTGAAGCTTTCTTT. Amino acid sequence: CASSLIENTEAFF. Full variable domain (rest looked up from reference TRBV7-2 and TRBJ1-1): GAGVSQSPSNKVTEKGKDVELRCDPISGHTALYWYRQSLGQGLEFLIYFQGNSAPDKSGLPSDRFSAERTGGSVSTLTIQRTQQEDSAVYLCASSLIENTEAFFGQGTRLTVV.